Here is one T cell receptor (beta chain) with its context. Its target is unknown. This entry is derived from a study of cytomegalovirus exposure and HLA in healthy donors. General study findings and limits: The listing of 150 to 200 TCR beta chains classed them as cytomegalovirus-associated.

Profiling relied on immunoSEQ multiplex PCR, and the TCRdb table lists in-frame clones only, not all of them. Found here are 130,000 to 150,000 clones, around 90% of them singletons; the top ten hold around 8%. The donors were members of the roughly 130-subject validation cohort (separate from the approximately 670-subject first cohort). Germline-derived CDR1 and CDR2 are SGHTA and FQGTGA. Deletions cut 0 bases from V and 0 bases from J, with 9 bases between. The CDR3 loop spans 16 amino acids. The clonotype comes from a woman aged 18-35 years in good health and CMV-seropositive. The chain links TRBV7-3 to TRBJ2-1; no clear D gene. Sequenced input: PBMCs. CDR3 amino acids: CASSLTLMSSYNEQFF. The CDR3 DNA follows: TGTGCCAGCAGCTTAACGTTAATGTCCTCCTACAATGAGCAGTTCTTC.